This T cell receptor beta chain was recovered during a study of CD8+ T cells in alopecia areata. Looking at the study overall: Treated patients were given oral tofacitinib, which was dosed at 5 to 10 mg twice daily. Severity of treated patients was scored by affected scalp percentage.

Extracted from the samples, RNA was reverse transcribed into cDNA to serve as the sequencing template. Clones were read by immunoSEQ multiplex PCR, and TCRdb kept only the in-frame ones, dropping some. The sample lists some 200,000 clones; more than 45% were seen once. The CDR3 extends over 14 amino acids. V lost 7 bases to trimming and J lost 0 bases, with 16 bases between them. Germline-derived CDR1 and CDR2 are SQVTM and ANQGSEA. Treatment in this sample: oral pan-JAK inhibitor, 5-10 mg twice daily. Researchers gathered lesional scalp punch biopsies and peripheral blood from patients with alopecia areata. Cell sorting was applied to PBMCs, and CD4+ and CD8+ T cells were collected.

Sample: CD4+ T cells sorted from blood, taken at week 24, from a patient treated with tofacitinib. This receptor was identified in a human donor with alopecia areata. J is TRBJ2-7 and V is TRBV29-1; D remains ambiguous. CDR3 bases: TGCAGCGCTCAAGGAGCTGGAAGCTCCTACGAGCAGTACTTC. Encoded protein: CSAQGAGSSYEQYF.